The T cell receptor (beta chain) under discussion was sequenced for a study of blood T cell repertoires in COVID-19. Using immunoSEQ multiplex PCR, the repertoire was profiled, and TCRdb retains in-frame clones only, with some absent. The sample yields 250,000 to 350,000 clones, roughly 88% seen once. This clone showed up many times. CDR3 length: 17 amino acids. The receptor was derived from a woman aged 25 to 45 with active or convalescent COVID-19. The chain links TRBV21-1 to TRBJ1-5; the table gives TRBD1 as D, unverified against the DNA. TRBV21-1 is a pseudogene segment. Sequences were obtained from peripheral blood. The CDR3 nucleotides read TGTGCCAGCAGCAGTCAGGGGGCGAGAGTCAGCAATCAGCCCCAGCATTTT. Protein product: CASSSQGARVSNQPQHF.